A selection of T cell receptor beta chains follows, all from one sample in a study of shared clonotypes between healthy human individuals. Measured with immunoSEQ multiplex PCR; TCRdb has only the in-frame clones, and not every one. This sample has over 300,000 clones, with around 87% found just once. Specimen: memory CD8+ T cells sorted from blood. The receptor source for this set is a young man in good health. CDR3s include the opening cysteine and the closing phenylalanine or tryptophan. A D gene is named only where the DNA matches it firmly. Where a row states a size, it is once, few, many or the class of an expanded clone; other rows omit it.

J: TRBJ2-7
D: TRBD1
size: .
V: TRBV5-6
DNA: TGTGCCAGCAGCTTGGGGCAGGGGGTATTTTCCTACGAGCAGTACTTC
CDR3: CASSLGQGVFSYEQYF

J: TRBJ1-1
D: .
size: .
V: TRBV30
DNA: TGTGCCTGGAGTGTAAACGGAGTCGCTGAAGCTTTCTTT
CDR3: CAWSVNGVAEAFF

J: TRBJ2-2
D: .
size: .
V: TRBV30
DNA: TGTGCCTGGAGTAAGGGGAACACCGGGGAGCTGTTTTTT
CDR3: CAWSKGNTGELFF

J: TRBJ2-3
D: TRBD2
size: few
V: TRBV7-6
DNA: TGTGCCAGCACCATTGAAGCGGGAGGGCCAGATACGCAGTATTTT
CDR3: CASTIEAGGPDTQYF

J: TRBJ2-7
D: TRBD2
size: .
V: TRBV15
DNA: TGTGCCACCAGCGGACTAGCGGGAGCCTACGAGCAGTACTTC
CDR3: CATSGLAGAYEQYF

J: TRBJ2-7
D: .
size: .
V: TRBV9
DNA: TGTGCCAGCAGCCTAGGGTTCCCCTCTTCCTACGAGCAGTACTTC
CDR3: CASSLGFPSSYEQYF

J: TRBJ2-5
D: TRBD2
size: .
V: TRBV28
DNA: TGTGCCAGCAGTTTGTGGACTAGCGGGGCGATACAAGAGACCCAGTACTTC
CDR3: CASSLWTSGAIQETQYF

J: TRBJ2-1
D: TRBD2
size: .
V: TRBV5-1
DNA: TGCGCCAGCAGCTTGACAGCGGGAGAGGGCAATGAGCAGTTCTTC
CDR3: CASSLTAGEGNEQFF

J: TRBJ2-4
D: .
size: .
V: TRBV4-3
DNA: TGCGCCAGCAGCCGGGGGCAGGGAAAAAACATTCAGTACTTC
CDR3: CASSRGQGKNIQYF

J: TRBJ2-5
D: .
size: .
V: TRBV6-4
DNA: TGTGCCACTCAGGGGCGGGAGACCCAGTACTTC
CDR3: CATQGRETQYF

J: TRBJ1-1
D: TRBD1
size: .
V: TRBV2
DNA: TGTGCCAGCAGCCCCGGGACAGGAGCCAGCACTGAAGCTTTCTTT
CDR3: CASSPGTGASTEAFF

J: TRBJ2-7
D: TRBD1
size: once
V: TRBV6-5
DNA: TGTGCCAGCAGGACACTAGCAGGGGGCCCCTACGAGCAGTACTTC
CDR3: CASRTLAGGPYEQYF

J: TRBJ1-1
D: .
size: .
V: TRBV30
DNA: TGTGCCTGGAGTGCCTTTTGGACTGAAGCTTTCTTT
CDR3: CAWSAFWTEAFF

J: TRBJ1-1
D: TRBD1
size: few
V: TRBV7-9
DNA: TGTGCCAGCAGCTTTCCGACTCCTTTGGACAGGGCCGCTGAAGCTTTCTTT
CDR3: CASSFPTPLDRAAEAFF

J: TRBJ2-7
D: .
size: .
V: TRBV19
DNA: TGTGCCAGTAGCCAAGATAGATGGGGGCATGGCTACGAGCAGTACTTC
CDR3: CASSQDRWGHGYEQYF

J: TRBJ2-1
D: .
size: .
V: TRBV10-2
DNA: TGCGCCAGCAGTGAAGTCAGCTACAATGAGCAGTTCTTC
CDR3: CASSEVSYNEQFF

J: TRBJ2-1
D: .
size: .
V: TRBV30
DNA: TGTGCCGGGCTTATTTATCCCTACAATGAGCAGTTCTTC
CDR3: CAGLIYPYNEQFF

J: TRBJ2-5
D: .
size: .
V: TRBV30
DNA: TGTGCCTGGAGTGGAGAGGAGACCCAGTACTTC
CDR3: CAWSGEETQYF

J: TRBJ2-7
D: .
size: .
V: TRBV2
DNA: TGTGCCAGTGATTCGGCGGGAATAAGCTACGAGCAGTACTTC
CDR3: CASDSAGISYEQYF

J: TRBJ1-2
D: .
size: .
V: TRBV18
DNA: TGTGCCAGCTCATCCCCCCCGGTTGGACTACGTGATGGCTACACCTTC
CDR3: CASSSPPVGLRDGYTF

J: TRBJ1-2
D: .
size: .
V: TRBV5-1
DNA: TGCGCCAGCAGCTCATCCGGGGCCTGGGAATATGGCTACACCTTC
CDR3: CASSSSGAWEYGYTF

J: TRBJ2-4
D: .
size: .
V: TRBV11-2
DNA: TGTGCCAGCAGCTTACCCCCGAGGCGGGGCTGGAACATTCAGTACTTC
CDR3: CASSLPPRRGWNIQYF

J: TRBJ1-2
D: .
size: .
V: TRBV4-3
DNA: TGCGCCAGCAGCCAAGACCAAGGGGAGGGTTGGAATGGCTACACCTTC
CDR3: CASSQDQGEGWNGYTF

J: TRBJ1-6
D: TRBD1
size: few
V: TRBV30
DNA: TGTGCCTGGGGGACAGAGAATTATAATTCACCCCTCCACTTT
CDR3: CAWGTENYNSPLHF

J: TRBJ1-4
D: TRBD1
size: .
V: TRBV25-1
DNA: TGTGCCAGCAGTGCTGGACAGGGGGGTGAAAAACTGTTTTTT
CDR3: CASSAGQGGEKLFF

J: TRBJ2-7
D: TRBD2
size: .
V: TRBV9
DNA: TGTGCCAGCAGCGTAGGAACTAGCGGCTCCTACGAGCAGTACTTC
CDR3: CASSVGTSGSYEQYF

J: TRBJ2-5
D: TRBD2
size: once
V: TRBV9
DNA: TGTGCCAGCAGCCCTGCGAGGACTAGCGGGGGGAAAATCCAAGAGACCCAGTACTTC
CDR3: CASSPARTSGGKIQETQYF

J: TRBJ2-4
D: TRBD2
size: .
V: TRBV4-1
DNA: TGCGCCAGCAGCCAAGTGGGTAGCGGGAGACTAATGGGATGGGACATTCAGTACTTC
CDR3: CASSQVGSGRLMGWDIQYF

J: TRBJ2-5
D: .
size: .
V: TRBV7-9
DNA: TGTGCCAGCAGCTATGGAGGAGGCCCCGAGGGGGAGACCCAGTACTTC
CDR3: CASSYGGGPEGETQYF

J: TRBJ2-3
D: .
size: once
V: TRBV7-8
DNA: TGTGCCAGCAGCTTAGACCCAAAGGGACTCGAACGGGTGACGCAGTATTTT
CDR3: CASSLDPKGLERVTQYF

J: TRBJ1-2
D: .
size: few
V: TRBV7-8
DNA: TGTGCCAGCAGCCACTCGTCCGAGGACTATGGCTACACCTTC
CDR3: CASSHSSEDYGYTF

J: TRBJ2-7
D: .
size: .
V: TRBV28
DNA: TGTGCCAGCAGCCTGCGCACAGGGGAGCAGTACTTC
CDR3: CASSLRTGEQYF

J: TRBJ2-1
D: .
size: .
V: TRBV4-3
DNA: TGCGCCAGCAGCCAAGTTACCACCGTGACCTACAATGAGCAGTTCTTC
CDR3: CASSQVTTVTYNEQFF

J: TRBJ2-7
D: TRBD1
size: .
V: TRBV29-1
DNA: TGCAGCGTTGCGGACAGGGCCTACGAGCAGTACTTC
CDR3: CSVADRAYEQYF

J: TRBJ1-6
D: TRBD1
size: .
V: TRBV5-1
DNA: TGCGCCAGCAGCATACCACCGGGACAGGCGGCGGCTAATTCACCCCTCCACTTT
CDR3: CASSIPPGQAAANSPLHF

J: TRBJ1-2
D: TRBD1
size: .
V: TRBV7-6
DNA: TGTGCCAGCAGCTCCGGGGGGACAGGGGAAGGCTACACCTTC
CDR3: CASSSGGTGEGYTF

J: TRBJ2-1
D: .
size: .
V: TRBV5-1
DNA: TGCGCCAGCAGCGTAGACCTTGAAACAGAGCAGTTCTTC
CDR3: CASSVDLETEQFF

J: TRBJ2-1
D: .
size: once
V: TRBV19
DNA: TGTGCCAGTAGTCTTGGCTTAGCGGTGGATGAGCAGTTCTTC
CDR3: CASSLGLAVDEQFF

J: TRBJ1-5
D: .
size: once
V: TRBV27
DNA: TGTGCCAGCAGGGCACAGGGTGACAATCAGCCCCAGCATTTT
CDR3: CASRAQGDNQPQHF

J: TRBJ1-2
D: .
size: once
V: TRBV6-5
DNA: TGTGCCAGCAGTTACTCGAGGTTGGGCTATGGCTACACCTTC
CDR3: CASSYSRLGYGYTF

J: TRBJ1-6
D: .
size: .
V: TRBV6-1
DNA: TGTGCCAGCAGTGACGACTTTCCGCTCCTCCACTTT
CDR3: CASSDDFPLLHF

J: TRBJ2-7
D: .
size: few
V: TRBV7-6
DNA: TGTGCCAGCAGCTTAGCACTGCAAGACGAGCAGTACTTC
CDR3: CASSLALQDEQYF

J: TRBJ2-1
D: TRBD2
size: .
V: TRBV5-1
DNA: TGCGCCAGCAGCTGGGTGGGACTAGCGGGAGTTTCCAATGAGCAGTTCTTC
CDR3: CASSWVGLAGVSNEQFF

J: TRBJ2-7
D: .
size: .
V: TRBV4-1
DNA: TGCGCCAGCAGCCAAGTCAGGGCGGACTACGAGCAGTACTTC
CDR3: CASSQVRADYEQYF

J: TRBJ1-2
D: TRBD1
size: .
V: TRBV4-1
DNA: TGCGCCAGCAGCTACCGACAGGGGGCTGGCTATGGCTACACCTTC
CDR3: CASSYRQGAGYGYTF

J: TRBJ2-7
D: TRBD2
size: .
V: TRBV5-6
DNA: TGTGCCAGCAGCTTGGCGACGGGACTACTTTACGAGCAGTACTTC
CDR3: CASSLATGLLYEQYF

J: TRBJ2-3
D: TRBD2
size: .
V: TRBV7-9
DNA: TGTGCCAGCACCCAGACGACTAGCGGGAGCACAGATACGCAGTATTTT
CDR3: CASTQTTSGSTDTQYF

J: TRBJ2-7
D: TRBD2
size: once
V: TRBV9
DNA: TGTGCCAGCAGCGTAGAAGCGGGAGAATCCTACGAGCAGTACTTC
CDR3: CASSVEAGESYEQYF

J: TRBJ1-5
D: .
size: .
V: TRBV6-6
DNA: TGTGCCAGTTTTCCGGATTCCTGGGCTAAGCCCCAGCATTTT
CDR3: CASFPDSWAKPQHF

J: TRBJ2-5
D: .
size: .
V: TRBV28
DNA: TGTGCCAGCAGTTTTTCTGCGGAGACCCAGTACTTC
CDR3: CASSFSAETQYF

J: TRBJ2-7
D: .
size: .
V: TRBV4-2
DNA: TGTGCCAGCAGCCAAGATGGGCTAGCCTACGAGCAGTACTTC
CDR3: CASSQDGLAYEQYF

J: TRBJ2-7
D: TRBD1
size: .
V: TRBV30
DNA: TGTGCCTGGACCGTGGGAACAGGGGATAGCTACGAGCAGTACTTC
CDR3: CAWTVGTGDSYEQYF

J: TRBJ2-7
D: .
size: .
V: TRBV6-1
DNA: TGTGCCAGCAGTGAAGAGGGATTCAACGTCTACTACGAGCAGTACTTC
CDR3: CASSEEGFNVYYEQYF

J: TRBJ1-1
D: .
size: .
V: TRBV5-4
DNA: TGTGCCAGCAGCTTGGCCAGAGGAGCTGAAGCTTTCTTT
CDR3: CASSLARGAEAFF

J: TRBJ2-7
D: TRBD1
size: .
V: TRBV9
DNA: TGTGCCAGCAGCGGATCCGGGACAGGGGGCCCTCTGGACGAGCAGTACTTC
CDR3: CASSGSGTGGPLDEQYF

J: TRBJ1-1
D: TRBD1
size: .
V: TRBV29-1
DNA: TGCAGCGCCCCAAGCGGGACAGCTATTGAAGCTTTCTTT
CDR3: CSAPSGTAIEAFF

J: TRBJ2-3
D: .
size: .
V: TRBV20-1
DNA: TGCAGTGCTGCCGGGGGAGATACGCAGTATTTT
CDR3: CSAAGGDTQYF

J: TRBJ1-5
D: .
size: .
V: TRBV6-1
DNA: TGTGCCAGCAGAGGGGACTCCTATAGCAATCAGCCCCAGCATTTT
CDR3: CASRGDSYSNQPQHF

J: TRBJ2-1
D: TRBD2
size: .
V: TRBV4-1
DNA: TGCGCCAGCAGCTACCAGCGGGGGGGCAGAGATGAGCAGTTCTTC
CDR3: CASSYQRGGRDEQFF